This section outlines one TCR beta chain sequence together with its context. This sample was taken from a study of blood T cell repertoires in COVID-19. Study background: Donors in the United States, Italy and Spain gave samples during acute or convalescent COVID-19.

In terms of age and location, participants ranged from roughly 18 to 95 years and lived in roughly 22 US areas. In the 2 weeks before study entry, exposed participants met a COVID-19 case, which was PCR-confirmed or clinician-diagnosed. Per the germline V gene, CDR1 is KGHSH and CDR2 is LQKENI. After removal of 3 bases from V and 0 bases from J, the junction contained 3 bases not matched to a gene. This CDR3 contains 16 residues. Original methodology: Reference gene primer amplification gave nucleated cell count estimates. Some clones are missing from TCRdb's copy, which holds only in-frame ones; the method was immunoSEQ multiplex PCR. V and J calls and clone size are copied from that table; D and trimming were computed from the DNA. The sample yields roughly 150,000 clones, approximately 80% seen once.

Sequenced input: PBMCs or T cells enriched from blood (not recorded which). The rearrangement links TRBV18 to TRBJ1-4; 8 bases align to TRBD1. The origin of this receptor is a man aged 65-85 years who had been exposed to COVID-19. CDR3 loop: CASSPAGGATNEKLFF. CDR3 DNA: TGTGCCAGCTCACCGGCAGGGGGCGCAACTAATGAAAAACTGTTTTTT.